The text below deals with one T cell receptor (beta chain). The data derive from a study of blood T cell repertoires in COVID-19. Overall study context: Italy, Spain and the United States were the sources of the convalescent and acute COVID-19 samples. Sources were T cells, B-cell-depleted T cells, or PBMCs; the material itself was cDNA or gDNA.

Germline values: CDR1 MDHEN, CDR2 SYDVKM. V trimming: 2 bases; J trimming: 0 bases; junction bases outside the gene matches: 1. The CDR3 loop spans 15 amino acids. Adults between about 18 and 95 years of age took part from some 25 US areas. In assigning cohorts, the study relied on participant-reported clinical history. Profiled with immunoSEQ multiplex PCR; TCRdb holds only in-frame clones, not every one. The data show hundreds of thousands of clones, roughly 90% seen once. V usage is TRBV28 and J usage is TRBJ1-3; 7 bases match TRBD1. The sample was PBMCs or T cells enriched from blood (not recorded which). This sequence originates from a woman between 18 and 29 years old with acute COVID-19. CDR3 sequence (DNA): TGTGCCAGCAGTTTAGGGACAGCCTCTGGAAACACCATATATTTT. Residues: CASSLGTASGNTIYF.